The next 32 T cell receptor beta chains were all read from a single sample in a study of blood T cell repertoires in COVID-19. Assay used: immunoSEQ multiplex PCR; TCRdb lists only in-frame clones, some missing. The sample lists 200,000 to 300,000 clones, around 87% occurring once. The sample was peripheral blood. The origin of the receptors is a woman aged 60-75 years with COVID-19, enrolled during active disease.

The chain combines TRBV6-5 with TRBJ2-3; maybe TRBD2 (6 bases). The CDR3 has 13 residues. The germline gives CDR1 MNHEY, CDR2 SVGAGI. With 5 bases removed from V and 2 bases from J, the gap between germline ends came to 8 bases. CDR3 residues: CASSRGNTDTQYF. The CDR3 DNA follows: TGTGCCAGCAGTCGCGGGAACACAGATACGCAGTATTTT.

The rearrangement uses TRBV10-3 and TRBJ1-2; the D is unclear. V lost 3 bases to trimming and J lost 1 base, with 3 bases between them. Germline CDR1 and CDR2: ENHRY and SYGVKD. This CDR3 is 12 amino acids long. DNA of the CDR3: TGTGCCATCAGTGACAGTAACTATGGCTACACCTTC. Encoded protein: CAISDSNYGYTF.

CDR3 coding DNA: TGTGCCAGCAGCTTGATCGTGGGACACCCGACGTCGAACACTGAAGCTTTCTTT. Encoded protein: CASSLIVGHPTSNTEAFF. The rearrangement joins TRBV5-5 to TRBJ1-1; D is possibly TRBD1 (6 bases). Trimming stripped 1 base from V and 1 base from J, with 20 bases between. There are 18 residues in the CDR3. The germline V gene encodes CDR1 SGHKS and CDR2 YYEKEE (reference sequence).

The V gene is TRBV30, the J gene TRBJ2-1, with TRBD2 matching over 9 bases. Trimming took 0 bases from V and 8 from J; bases not matched to a gene: 8. The CDR3 is made up of 15 amino acids. The germline V gene encodes CDR1 GTSNPN and CDR2 SVGIG (reference sequence). CDR3 in DNA: TGTGCCTGGAGTGTGAGTGCGGGAGGGCCCTATGAGCAGTTCTTC. It yields the protein CAWSVSAGGPYEQFF.

V gene TRBV20-1 combines with J gene TRBJ2-1; TRBD2 might be the D (5 bases). This CDR3 comprises 12 residues. V was trimmed by 3 bases and J by 10 bases, leaving 13 bases between them. The germline V gene encodes CDR1 DFQATT and CDR2 SNEGSKA (reference sequence). CDR3 in amino acids: CSASENAGEQFF. DNA of the CDR3: TGCAGTGCTAGTGAAAACGCGGGCGAGCAGTTCTTC.

This clone was found a few times. The chain recombines TRBV5-1 with TRBJ2-5; 9 nucleotides line up with TRBD1. Trimming cost V 4 bases and J 5 bases; bases outside gene matches: 9. The V gene's germline CDR1 is SGHRS and CDR2 YFSETQ. The CDR3 runs to 15 residues. Here the CDR3 DNA reads TGCGCCAGCAGCATCACACAGGGGGCGCGGGAGACCCAGTACTTC. It specifies CASSITQGARETQYF. Based on the CDR3 plus reference TRBV5-1 and TRBJ2-5, the full variable domain is KAGVTQTPRYLIKTRGQQVTLSCSPISGHRSVSWYQQTPGQGLQFLFEYFSETQRNKGNFPGRFSGRQFSNSRSEMNVSTLELGDSALYLCASSITQGARETQYFGPGTRLLVL.

The chain combines TRBV11-2 with TRBJ1-2; possibly TRBD1 for D (5 bases). V lost 0 bases, J lost 8 bases, and 13 bases lay in between. Germline V gene sequence: CDR1 SGHAT, CDR2 FQNNGV. The CDR3 has 14 residues. The CDR3 sequence: CASSLERGGSGYTF. The DNA of the CDR3 is TGTGCCAGCAGCTTAGAAAGGGGAGGAAGCGGCTACACCTTC. The full variable domain, in which reference TRBV11-2 and TRBJ1-2 provide the parts outside the CDR3, is EAGVAQSPRYKIIEKRQSVAFWCNPISGHATLYWYQQILGQGPKLLIQFQNNGVVDDSQLPKDRFSAERLKGVDSTLKIQPAKLEDSAVYLCASSLERGGSGYTFGSGTRLTVV.

The J gene is TRBJ1-1, the V gene TRBV7-8; 9 nucleotides line up with TRBD1. V gave up 5 bases and J gave up 0 bases; unmatched junction bases: 10. Germline lookup yields CDR1 SGHVS and CDR2 FQNEAQ. The CDR3 is 17 residues long. Here the CDR3 reads CASSPRTGVALNTEAFF. In DNA, the CDR3 is TGTGCCAGCAGCCCTCGGACAGGGGTAGCTTTGAACACTGAAGCTTTCTTT. Looking up the rest from reference TRBV7-8 and TRBJ1-1 gives the full variable domain: GAGVSQSPRYKVAKRGQDVALRCDPISGHVSLFWYQQALGQGPEFLTYFQNEAQLDKSGLPSDRFFAERPEGSVSTLKIQRTQQEDSAVYLCASSPRTGVALNTEAFFGQGTRLTVV.

The rearrangement links TRBV4-3 to TRBJ2-1; D remains unclear. The CDR3 has 16 amino acids. The V end lost 0 bases, the J end lost 4 bases, and 13 bases lay between the germline ends. Looked up from germline, CDR1 is LGHNA and CDR2 is YSLEER. The CDR3 DNA reads as TGCGCCAGCAGCCAAGATTCCCAGGCCGCTTACAATGAGCAGTTCTTC. This gives the protein CASSQDSQAAYNEQFF.

This sequence joins TRBV19 and TRBJ1-5; 7 bases match TRBD1. CDR3 length: 15 residues. The J segment lost 11 bases and the V segment lost 5 bases, leaving 15 bases of the junction unmatched. Germline CDR1 is LNHDA and CDR2 is SQIVND (reference sequence). CDR3 in amino acids: CASSRTRGSNQAQHF. For the CDR3, the DNA is TGTGCCAGTAGTCGTACCAGGGGGTCGAACCAAGCCCAGCATTTT.

The chain recombines TRBV10-3 with TRBJ2-1, with TRBD2 matching over 8 bases. Germline CDR1 is ENHRY and CDR2 is SYGVKD. J lost 3 bases, V lost 2 bases, and 3 bases had no gene match. The CDR3 runs to 15 residues. The CDR3 sequence: CAISEREGRYNEQFF. In DNA, the CDR3 is TGTGCCATCAGTGAGCGGGAGGGCCGCTACAATGAGCAGTTCTTC.

The chain joins TRBV4-1 to TRBJ1-4; unclear D gene. Trimming removed 0 bases at V and 0 bases at J, with 17 bases between. The CDR3 runs 19 residues. CDR1 is MGHRA and CDR2 is YSYEKL in the germline V gene. The CDR3 coding sequence is TGCGCCAGCAGCCAAGACCGGGGAGGGAGAAAAACAACTAATGAAAAACTGTTTTTT. It specifies CASSQDRGGRKTTNEKLFF.

This clone has just one count. This chain uses TRBV28 with TRBJ1-4; the match to TRBD1 covers 8 bases. Losses at the gene ends were 6 bases for V and 4 bases for J; bases not matched to a gene: 7. Germline CDR1 is MDHEN and CDR2 is SYDVKM. The CDR3 spans 15 residues. The CDR3 DNA reads TGTGCCAGCAGCTTACTAGGACAGGGTAATGAAAAACTGTTTTTT. The encoded protein is CASSLLGQGNEKLFF. Based on the CDR3 plus reference TRBV28 and TRBJ1-4, the full variable domain is DVKVTQSSRYLVKRTGEKVFLECVQDMDHENMFWYRQDPGLGLRLIYFSYDVKMKEKGDIPEGYSVSREKKERFSLILESASTNQTSMYLCASSLLGQGNEKLFFGSGTQLSVL.

V usage is TRBV5-1 and J usage is TRBJ1-2; D unresolved. This CDR3 comprises 16 residues. Trimming removed 4 bases from V and 1 base from J, with 17 bases in between. CDR1 and CDR2 (germline): SGHRS, YFSETQ. Written as DNA, the CDR3 is TGCGCCAGCAGCCTGACAACCGGACGGGGTAACTATGGCTACACCTTC. Protein: CASSLTTGRGNYGYTF.

The V and J genes are TRBV6-5 and TRBJ2-4; no reliable D call. V was trimmed by 8 bases and J by 2 bases, leaving 10 bases between them. This CDR3 is built from 13 residues. Germline CDR1 is MNHEY and CDR2 is SVGAGI. The chain's CDR3 is CASSESPKNIQYF. CDR3 nucleotide sequence: TGTGCCAGCTCTGAGTCACCCAAAAACATTCAGTACTTC.

The chain carries TRBV19 and TRBJ2-5, with D perhaps matching TRBD2 (5 bases). V shed 3 bases and J shed 4 bases, with 15 bases lying between them. The CDR3 is 15 amino acids. Germline loops: CDR1 LNHDA, CDR2 SQIVND (reference sequence). The CDR3 reads CASSIKRSFGETQYF. For the CDR3, the DNA is TGTGCCAGTAGTATCAAGCGGAGCTTCGGAGAGACCCAGTACTTC.

The chain employs TRBV5-1 and TRBJ2-7; 8 bases align to TRBD1. Germline CDR1 reads SGHRS; CDR2 reads YFSETQ. The CDR3 loop spans 14 amino acids. J was trimmed by 6 bases and V by 3 bases; bases with no gene match: 8. CDR3 sequence: CASSYTRTGSEQYF. For the CDR3, the DNA is TGCGCCAGCAGCTACACTCGGACAGGGAGCGAGCAGTACTTC.

With regard to this clone: This CDR3 is also generated by other DNA sequences in the sample. The chain joins TRBV5-1 to TRBJ2-2; possible D gene TRBD2, 6 bases. Trimming took off 0 bases at V and 5 bases at J, with 11 bases between the two ends. Per the germline V gene, CDR1 is SGHRS and CDR2 is YFSETQ. CDR3 size: 15 residues. CDR3 DNA sequence: TGCGCCAGCAGCTTGGCCGGTGGGGGGACCGGGGAGCTGTTTTTT. As protein: CASSLAGGGTGELFF.

V gene TRBV18 combines with J gene TRBJ2-3, with 8 bases matching TRBD2. The CDR3 length is 17 residues. J lost 0 bases, V lost 1 base, and 6 bases had no gene match. Germline assignment: CDR1 KGHSH and CDR2 LQKENI. CDR3 sequence reads: CASSPLNSGTSTDTQYF. The CDR3 DNA sequence: TGTGCCAGCTCACCACTGAATAGCGGGACTAGCACAGATACGCAGTATTTT.

The V call is TRBV11-2, the J call TRBJ2-1; 7 bases align to TRBD1. CDR3 size: 16 residues. V lost 8 bases to trimming and J lost 13 bases; unmatched junction nucleotides: 23. Germline V gene lookup returns CDR1 SGHAT and CDR2 FQNNGV. CDR3 protein: CASSLMGTEPSLAQFF. The CDR3 DNA sequence: TGTGCCAGCTCACTGATGGGGACAGAGCCCAGTTTGGCACAGTTCTTC.

This chain uses TRBV11-2 with TRBJ2-5; 11 nucleotides align to TRBD2. CDR3 length: 15 amino acids. From germline, CDR1 is SGHAT and CDR2 FQNNGV. The junction had 12 bases not matched to a gene; V was cut back by 5 bases and J by 10 bases. The CDR3 DNA reads as TGTGCCAGCAGCGCAGGACTAGCGGGCTCGGGGGTCCAGTACTTC. Residues: CASSAGLAGSGVQYF.

This chain joins TRBV19 and TRBJ1-3; a weak D match, TRBD1 (5 bases). V shed 3 bases and J shed 2 bases, with 14 bases lying between them. The CDR3 length is 16 residues. Germline V gene sequence: CDR1 LNHDA, CDR2 SQIVND (reference sequence). CDR3 coding DNA: TGTGCCAGTAGTATGGGAGGGCAACAGGCTGGAAACACCATATATTTT. Protein sequence: CASSMGGQQAGNTIYF.

Note on this clone: This CDR3 is also generated by other DNA sequences in the sample. The chain uses TRBV29-1 and TRBJ1-1, with 8 bases aligning to TRBD1. This CDR3 spans 12 amino acids. The V and J ends lost 7 bases and 2 bases, in that order; junction bases with no gene match: 3. CDR1 is SQVTM and CDR2 is ANQGSEA in the germline V gene. CDR3: CSAGQGNTEAFF. The DNA for the CDR3 is TGCAGCGCTGGACAGGGAAACACTGAAGCTTTCTTT. The full variable domain, in which reference TRBV29-1 and TRBJ1-1 provide the parts outside the CDR3, is SAVISQKPSRDICQRGTSLTIQCQVDSQVTMMFWYRQQPGQSLTLIATANQGSEATYESGFVIDKFPISRPNLTFSTLTVSNMSPEDSSIYLCSAGQGNTEAFFGQGTRLTVV.

The rearrangement joins TRBV4-2 to TRBJ2-4; TRBD1 matches at 7 bases. Germline V gives CDR1 LGHNA, CDR2 YNFKEQ. The CDR3 extends over 13 amino acids. With 4 bases clipped from V and 7 bases from J, the junction kept 4 bases outside the gene matches. CDR3 bases: TGTGCCAGCAGCCCCGGGACAGCCAACATTCAGTACTTC. It is translated as CASSPGTANIQYF.

The V gene is TRBV30, the J gene TRBJ2-5; 12 bases match TRBD2. The CDR3 contains 14 residues. Germline CDR1 is GTSNPN and CDR2 is SVGIG (reference sequence). V trimming: 1 base; J trimming: 5 bases; junction bases outside the gene matches: 2. The CDR3 reads CAWSGLAGGETQYF. The CDR3 region has the DNA TGTGCCTGGAGTGGGCTAGCGGGAGGGGAGACCCAGTACTTC.

This clone showed up just a few times. J is TRBJ1-6 and V is TRBV9, with D unresolved. Trimming removed 3 bases at V and 0 bases at J, with 22 bases between. Germline lookup yields CDR1 SGDLS and CDR2 YYNGEE. CDR3 size: 20 residues. The CDR3 spells CASSAYLVGEAVSYNSPLHF. CDR3 nucleotides: TGTGCCAGCAGCGCTTACCTCGTCGGGGAGGCGGTCTCCTATAATTCACCCCTCCACTTT.

This clone is a singleton in its sample. The rearrangement links TRBV5-8 to TRBJ1-3; maybe TRBD1 (6 bases). The CDR3 is 16 residues long. V was trimmed by 1 base and J by 1 base, leaving 12 bases between them. Germline V gene lookup returns CDR1 SGHTS and CDR2 YDEGEE. The CDR3 sequence: CASSLLFTGSGNTIYF. The DNA for the CDR3 is TGTGCCAGCAGCTTGCTCTTCACAGGGTCTGGAAACACCATATATTTT.

The V gene is TRBV19, the J gene TRBJ2-3, with 14 bases matching TRBD2. Trimming removed 6 bases from V and 4 bases from J; junction bases left unmatched: 6. The CDR3 consists of 16 residues. CDR1 is LNHDA and CDR2 is SQIVND in the germline V gene (reference sequence). DNA of the CDR3: TGTGCCAGTAGGCCGGGACTAGCGGGAGCGGCAGATACGCAGTATTTT. Residues: CASRPGLAGAADTQYF.

The chain couples TRBV10-1 to TRBJ1-1; D uncertain. V shed 4 bases and J shed 4 bases, with 13 bases lying between them. The CDR3 has 14 amino acids. Germline values: CDR1 WNHNN, CDR2 SYGVQD (reference sequence). In nucleotides, the CDR3 is TGCGCCAGCAGTGTGGGGAGTACGGGCACTGAAGCTTTCTTT. Amino acid sequence: CASSVGSTGTEAFF.

V gene TRBV10-3 combines with J gene TRBJ1-5; the match to TRBD1 covers 8 bases. Germline V gene data show CDR1 as ENHRY and CDR2 as SYGVKD. Trimming cost V 10 bases and J 2 bases; bases outside gene matches: 7. The CDR3 length is 14 residues. For the CDR3, the DNA is TGTGCCACACGTGCGGACAGGGGCAATCAGCCCCAGCATTTT. As protein: CATRADRGNQPQHF.

This chain uses TRBV11-2 with TRBJ2-1, with unresolved D. The CDR3 length is 15 residues. Trimming left V 5 bases short and J 0 bases short, with 11 bases between. Per the germline V gene, CDR1 is SGHAT and CDR2 is FQNNGV. The CDR3 region is CASSRSQSSYNEQFF. For the CDR3, the DNA is TGTGCCAGCAGCCGGAGCCAAAGCTCCTACAATGAGCAGTTCTTC. The full variable domain, with the rest looked up from reference TRBV11-2 and TRBJ2-1, is EAGVAQSPRYKIIEKRQSVAFWCNPISGHATLYWYQQILGQGPKLLIQFQNNGVVDDSQLPKDRFSAERLKGVDSTLKIQPAKLEDSAVYLCASSRSQSSYNEQFFGPGTRLTVL.

The genes are TRBV10-2 and TRBJ2-7; 10 nucleotides match TRBD2. Germline V gene sequence: CDR1 WSHSY, CDR2 SAAADI. There are 13 residues in the CDR3. Losses at the gene ends were 10 bases for V and 5 bases for J; bases not matched to a gene: 8. The CDR3 bases are TGCGCCATGAAAGCGGGAGGGAGCGACGAGCAGTACTTC. Its translation is CAMKAGGSDEQYF.